The clone carrying this T cell receptor beta chain was found a few times. Antigen unknown. These data come from a study of beta chain features in type 1 diabetes. Sequencing targeted expressed TCRB transcripts, as all isolated RNA had been reverse transcribed. Clones were read by immunoSEQ multiplex PCR, and TCRdb kept only the in-frame ones, dropping some. This repertoire shows hundreds of thousands of clones, about an eighth found once; its top ten account for 0.022%. Trimming removed 10 bases at V and 2 bases at J, with 10 bases between. This CDR3 is 12 amino acids long. Germline V CDR1 and CDR2: ENHRY, SYGVKD. A heparinised blood draw that averaged around 100 mL was obtained once from each donor. Study observations and caveats: The study found moderately but significantly shorter TCRB CDR3s in all four CD4+ subsets of Type 1 diabetes patients.

The specimen was naive CD4+ T cells from blood. This receptor was identified in a young man with type 1 diabetes. V and J are TRBV10-3 and TRBJ2-3; perhaps TRBD2 as D (6 bases). The CDR3 reads CATRDFTDTQYF. The CDR3 DNA is TGTGCCACCCGGGACTTCACAGATACGCAGTATTTT.